The 14 T cell receptor beta chains below were found in one sample sequenced in a study of human T cells and chemical hapten exposure. Sample time point: patch test 1, 2 weeks after DPC sensitization. Indicated treatment: therapeutic diphenylcyclopropenone sensitization with weekly scalp DPC. MiXCR, applied by TCRdb to the RACE reads, yields one record per CDR3 protein. Here the sample spans approximately 400,000 distinct CDR3 sequences, 4% to 5.5% being singletons. The input for sequencing was whole blood, taken in connection with sensitization to the hapten diphenylcyclopropenone (DPC). Receptor source: a woman in her forties or fifties with alopecia areata. Some clones in this sample may be carry-over from other donors' samples.

This clonotype was seen only a few times. J is TRBJ2-7 and V is TRBV5-1; D is uncertain. V shed 2 bases and J shed 3 bases, with 12 bases lying between them. The CDR3 contains 14 residues. Per the germline V gene, CDR1 is SGHRS and CDR2 is YFSETQ. In DNA, the CDR3 is TGCGCCAGCAGCTTCGACCAACAACTCTACGAGCAGTACTTC. Protein product: CASSFDQQLYEQYF.

This chain uses TRBV7-9 with TRBJ1-5; the D gene is possibly TRBD1 (6 bases). Germline CDR1 SEHNR, CDR2 FQNEAQ (reference sequence). V shed 5 bases and J shed 2 bases, with 13 bases lying between them. The CDR3 totals 15 residues. The CDR3 nucleotides read TGTGCCAGCAGCCTTTCAGGGGATGGCAATCAGCCCCAGCATTTT. It encodes CASSLSGDGNQPQHF.

This clonotype was recorded many times. This chain joins TRBV4-2 and TRBJ2-5; possible D gene TRBD2, 6 bases. The CDR3 sequence is 15 residues long. Trimming removed 2 bases from V and 4 bases from J, with 14 bases in between. The germline CDR1 and CDR2 sequences are LGHNA and YNFKEQ. CDR3 residues: CASSQSPGEGETQYF. The CDR3 DNA follows: TGTGCCAGCAGCCAATCCCCGGGAGAGGGAGAGACCCAGTACTTC.

This clonotype was recorded many times. This rearrangement joins TRBV2 to TRBJ2-2; D perhaps matches TRBD1 (7 bases). Trimming removed 7 bases at V and 3 bases at J, with 15 bases between. This CDR3 region has 15 residues. Germline values: CDR1 SNHLY, CDR2 FYNNEI. CDR3 protein: CASKTGEEYTGELFF. Written as DNA, the CDR3 is TGTGCCAGCAAAACAGGGGAGGAATACACCGGGGAGCTGTTTTTT. Based on the CDR3 plus reference TRBV2 and TRBJ2-2, the full variable domain is EPEVTQTPSHQVTQMGQEVILRCVPISNHLYFYWYRQILGQKVEFLVSFYNNEISEKSEIFDDQFSVERPDGSNFTLKIRSTKLEDSAMYFCASKTGEEYTGELFFGEGSRLTVL.

This clonotype appeared many times. The chain employs TRBV29-1 and TRBJ2-7, with TRBD2 identical over 7 bases. Germline-derived CDR1 and CDR2 are SQVTM and ANQGSEA. V shed 4 bases and J 1 base; nucleotides not matched to a gene: 1. The CDR3 runs 12 residues. CDR3 coding DNA: TGCAGCGTTGCGGGACTATCCTACGAGCAGTACTTC. This translates into CSVAGLSYEQYF.

There are a few counts of this clonotype. The chain links TRBV29-1 to TRBJ2-5, with a tentative D call TRBD2 (5 bases). The germline V gene has CDR1 SQVTM and CDR2 ANQGSEA. This CDR3 is 12 amino acids long. V lost 7 bases to trimming and J lost 2 bases, with 11 bases between them. As DNA, the CDR3 is TGCAGCGCCCGCGGGCTTCAAGAGACCCAGTACTTC. It codes for CSARGLQETQYF.

The table lists this clonotype with many counts. This chain uses TRBV7-9 with TRBJ1-1; a possible D gene is TRBD1 (5 bases). The germline V gene encodes CDR1 SEHNR and CDR2 FQNEAQ (reference sequence). The CDR3 sequence is 14 residues long. The V end was cut by 5 bases, the J end by 2 bases, with 12 bases between. This chain's CDR3 is CASSPWDGNTEAFF. The CDR3 nucleotides are TGTGCCAGCAGCCCCTGGGACGGTAACACTGAAGCTTTCTTT.

About this clonotype: It may be a read error: a sequence one base away is much more abundant. V is TRBV7-2 and J is TRBJ2-4, with D hard to call. Germline V gives CDR1 SGHTA, CDR2 FQGNSA. The CDR3 length is 13 residues. The CDR3 DNA is TGTGCCAGCAGCTTAACAGCCAAAAACTTTCAGTACTTC. Amino acid sequence: CASSLTAKNFQYF.

The rearrangement joins TRBV6-5 to TRBJ2-7; D is perhaps TRBD1 (6 bases). Germline V gene lookup returns CDR1 MNHEY and CDR2 SVGAGI. The ends were cut back, 0 bases at V and 3 bases at J, with 12 bases in the middle. This CDR3 has 15 residues. CDR3 protein: CASSYSTGTRYEQYF. CDR3 DNA sequence: TGTGCCAGCAGTTACTCGACAGGTACTCGCTACGAGCAGTACTTC.

This chain uses TRBV5-1 with TRBJ2-5; 7 bases fit TRBD1. The CDR3 consists of 15 residues. CDR1 is SGHRS and CDR2 is YFSETQ in the germline V gene. V lost 0 bases and J lost 3; bases outside the gene matches: 5. In DNA, the CDR3 is TGCGCCAGCAGCTTGGGGGTCCAGGGGGAAGAGACCCAGTACTTC. Translating gives CASSLGVQGEETQYF.

This clonotype was counted at least ten times. The V and J genes are TRBV7-2 and TRBJ2-3; TRBD1 or TRBD2 may be the D gene (6 bases each). The germline V gene has CDR1 SGHTA and CDR2 FQGNSA. The CDR3 extends over 15 amino acids. Trimming stripped 5 bases from V and 6 bases from J, with 18 bases between. CDR3 sequence reads: CASSPGATRADTQYF. The CDR3 nucleotides read TGTGCCAGCAGCCCGGGGGCTACTAGGGCTGATACGCAGTATTTT.

There are many counts of this clonotype. The chain combines TRBV28 with TRBJ2-2; no firm D call. V dropped 6 bases and J dropped 5 bases, with 13 bases sitting between them. Germline loops: CDR1 MDHEN, CDR2 SYDVKM. The length of the CDR3 is 14 residues. The CDR3 DNA follows: TGTGCCAGCAGCCTGCGTACTTCGACCGGGGAGCTGTTTTTT. As protein: CASSLRTSTGELFF.

This clonotype was recorded many times. The V call is TRBV11-2, the J call TRBJ2-5; tentative D call: TRBD2 (5 bases). CDR1 is SGHAT, CDR2 FQNNGV, per germline. With 6 bases removed from V and 3 bases from J, the gap between germline ends came to 8 bases. There are 12 residues in the CDR3. The CDR3 here is CASRSGKETQYF. The CDR3 nucleotides read TGTGCCAGCAGGAGCGGTAAAGAGACCCAGTACTTC.

This clonotype was found a few times. The J gene is TRBJ1-1, the V gene TRBV6-5; D is possibly TRBD1 (6 bases). This CDR3 region has 15 residues. Per the germline V gene, CDR1 is MNHEY and CDR2 is SVGAGI. V lost 0 bases, J lost 3 bases, and 11 bases lay in between. The CDR3 bases are TGTGCCAGCAGTTACTCGACAGGCCCGTACACTGAAGCTTTCTTT. Amino acids: CASSYSTGPYTEAFF.